This TCR beta chain stems from a study of somatic mutations in cytotoxic T cells in rheumatoid arthritis. In the study overall: Including V beta1+ cells that were sequenced for TCRB, some T-cell populations stained with V beta antibodies were flow-sorted at nearly 100% purity. Whole-study results and caveats: The targets (antigens) of the expanded CD8+ clones were not known.

The V gene end was trimmed by 6 bases and the J gene end by 1 base; junction bases not matched to a gene: 7. The CDR3 loop spans 15 amino acids. Germline V lookup: CDR1 SGHVS, CDR2 FNYEAQ. A remark on this clone: As yet, its antigen is unknown.

Clones were read by immunoSEQ multiplex PCR, and TCRdb kept only the in-frame ones, dropping some. The sample comprises about 10,000 clones, around 81% of which are singletons, and around 8% rests with the top ten. This receptor was obtained from an adult with rheumatoid arthritis. The sample comprised CD8+ T cells sorted from blood. This chain links TRBV7-6 with TRBJ2-3; TRBD1 matches at 7 bases. The CDR3 nucleotides are TGTGCCAGCAGTCCCGAGGGGGCCCGCACAGATACGCAGTATTTT. It codes for CASSPEGARTDTQYF.